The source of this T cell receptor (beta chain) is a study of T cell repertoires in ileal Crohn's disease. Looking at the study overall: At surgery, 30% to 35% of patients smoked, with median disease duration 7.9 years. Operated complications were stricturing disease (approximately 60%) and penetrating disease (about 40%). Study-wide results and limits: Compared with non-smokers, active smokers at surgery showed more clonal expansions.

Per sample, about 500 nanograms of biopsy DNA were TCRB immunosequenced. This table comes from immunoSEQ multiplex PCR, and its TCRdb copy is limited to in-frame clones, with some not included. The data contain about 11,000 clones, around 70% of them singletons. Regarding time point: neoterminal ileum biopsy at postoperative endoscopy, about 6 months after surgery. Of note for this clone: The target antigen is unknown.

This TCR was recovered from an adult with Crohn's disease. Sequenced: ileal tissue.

This CDR3 is CASSESVGTNYGYTF. DNA for the CDR3: TGTGCCAGCAGTGAAAGTGTGGGCACTAACTATGGCTACACCTTC. J is TRBJ1-2 and V is TRBV2; D remains ambiguous. This CDR3 is 15 amino acids long. Germline CDR1 is SNHLY and CDR2 is FYNNEI. Trimming stripped 2 bases from V and 0 bases from J, with 10 bases between. Full variable domain (remainder filled in from reference TRBV2 and TRBJ1-2): EPEVTQTPSHQVTQMGQEVILRCVPISNHLYFYWYRQILGQKVEFLVSFYNNEISEKSEIFDDQFSVERPDGSNFTLKIRSTKLEDSAMYFCASSESVGTNYGYTFGSGTRLTVV.